This TCR beta chain was sequenced during a study of blood T cell repertoires in COVID-19. As for the study in general: Both acute and convalescent COVID-19 samples were obtained from the United States, Italy and Spain. PBMCs, B-cell-depleted T cells, or T cells were the source of the cDNA or gDNA that made up the material.

Methods used by the authors: Researchers report that nucleated cell counts were estimated from reference gene primer amplification. TCRdb's table, derived via immunoSEQ multiplex PCR, lists solely in-frame clones and lacks some. Clone size and V and J calls were adopted from that table, with D and trimming inferred from the DNA. The top ten hold 13% of the sample, which has about 30,000 clones, 80% to 90% seen once. This CDR3 has 13 amino acids. CDR1 and CDR2 (germline): KGHSH, LQKENI. Trimming took 3 bases from V and 7 from J, leaving 10 bases between them. The chain carries TRBV18 and TRBJ1-5; D is unclear. This clonotype was obtained from a human donor in a cohort sampled during active COVID-19. The sample comprised peripheral blood. CDR3 bases: TGTGCCAGCTCACCGGGGAGGTCGCAGCCCCAGCATTTT. Its protein is CASSPGRSQPQHF.